The 8 T cell receptor beta chains reported below all come from one sample, sequenced in a study of blood T cell repertoires in COVID-19. Here immunoSEQ multiplex PCR was the method, and the copy in TCRdb shows in-frame clones only, minus some. Among under 55,000 clones listed, over 75% were seen once. Sequenced material: peripheral blood. These receptor sequences come from a human donor in a cohort sampled during active COVID-19.

This clone was observed a handful of times. The chain is built from TRBV5-4 and TRBJ2-7; D might be TRBD2 (6 bases). There are 13 residues in the CDR3. Germline loops: CDR1 SGHNT, CDR2 YYREEE (reference sequence). V was shortened by 0 bases and J by 6 bases, with 10 bases between the two germline ends. The CDR3: CASSLGRGSEQYF. The DNA for the CDR3 is TGTGCCAGCAGCTTGGGGAGGGGAAGCGAGCAGTACTTC.

The rearrangement uses TRBV5-6 and TRBJ1-5; maybe TRBD1 (5 bases). The CDR3 is made up of 16 amino acids. Germline V gene data show CDR1 as SGHDT and CDR2 as YYEEEE. V lost 1 base to trimming and J lost 2 bases, with 13 bases between them. The CDR3 DNA reads TGTGCCAGCAGCTTGAGGGGCGTGGGGCGCAATCAGCCCCAGCATTTT. Translated: CASSLRGVGRNQPQHF. Full variable domain (remainder filled in from reference TRBV5-6 and TRBJ1-5): DAGVTQSPTHLIKTRGQQVTLRCSPKSGHDTVSWYQQALGQGPQFIFQYYEEEERQRGNFPDRFSGHQFPNYSSELNVNALLLGDSALYLCASSLRGVGRNQPQHFGDGTRLSIL.

The V and J genes are TRBV6-5 and TRBJ2-5, with a weak D call TRBD1 (5 bases). The germline gives CDR1 MNHEY, CDR2 SVGAGI. Trimming took 2 bases from V and 5 from J, leaving 12 bases between them. The CDR3 has 14 amino acids. In DNA, the CDR3 is TGTGCCAGCAGTTACGGCGGAAGGGGTGAGACCCAGTACTTC. Amino acids: CASSYGGRGETQYF.

The chain combines TRBV11-2 with TRBJ2-7; 9 nucleotides match TRBD2. The CDR3 contains 14 residues. Germline V lookup: CDR1 SGHAT, CDR2 FQNNGV. V lost 4 bases and J lost 6; bases outside the gene matches: 7. CDR3 loop: CASSSTSGGAEQYF. DNA of the CDR3: TGTGCCAGCAGCTCGACTAGCGGAGGGGCCGAGCAGTACTTC.

The genes are TRBV7-3 and TRBJ2-3, with D possibly matching TRBD2 (6 bases). Germline V gene data show CDR1 as SGHTA and CDR2 as FQGTGA. V lost 6 bases and J lost 2, with 18 bases in between. This CDR3 spans 16 amino acids. CDR3 loop: CASSHGGAGSTDTQYF. The CDR3 DNA reads as TGTGCCAGCAGTCATGGAGGGGCCGGTTCCACAGATACGCAGTATTTT.

The chain joins TRBV28 to TRBJ2-3; D remains unclear. V was pared by 3 bases and J by 2 bases, with 12 bases between. Germline V CDR1 and CDR2: MDHEN, SYDVKM. The CDR3 sequence is 15 residues long. The CDR3 DNA follows: TGTGCCAGCAGTTTCCCAGGAAGGTACACAGATACGCAGTATTTT. This codes for CASSFPGRYTDTQYF.

DNA of the CDR3: TGTGCCAGCAGCTTAGCTTACAGGGGAGACACTGAAGCTTTCTTT. Its translation is CASSLAYRGDTEAFF. V is TRBV11-2 and J is TRBJ1-1, with 7 bases aligning to TRBD1. V was clipped by 1 base and J by 3 bases; unmatched bases: 5. Germline V gene sequence: CDR1 SGHAT, CDR2 FQNNGV. CDR3 length equals 15 residues.

The chain carries TRBV5-5 and TRBJ1-2, with D possibly being TRBD1 (5 bases). The CDR3 has 14 amino acids. Germline loops: CDR1 SGHKS, CDR2 YYEKEE (reference sequence). Trimming removed 2 bases from V and 0 bases from J, with 8 bases in between. The CDR3 loop reads CASSLWTTNYGYTF. The DNA of the CDR3 is TGTGCCAGCAGCTTATGGACAACTAACTATGGCTACACCTTC.